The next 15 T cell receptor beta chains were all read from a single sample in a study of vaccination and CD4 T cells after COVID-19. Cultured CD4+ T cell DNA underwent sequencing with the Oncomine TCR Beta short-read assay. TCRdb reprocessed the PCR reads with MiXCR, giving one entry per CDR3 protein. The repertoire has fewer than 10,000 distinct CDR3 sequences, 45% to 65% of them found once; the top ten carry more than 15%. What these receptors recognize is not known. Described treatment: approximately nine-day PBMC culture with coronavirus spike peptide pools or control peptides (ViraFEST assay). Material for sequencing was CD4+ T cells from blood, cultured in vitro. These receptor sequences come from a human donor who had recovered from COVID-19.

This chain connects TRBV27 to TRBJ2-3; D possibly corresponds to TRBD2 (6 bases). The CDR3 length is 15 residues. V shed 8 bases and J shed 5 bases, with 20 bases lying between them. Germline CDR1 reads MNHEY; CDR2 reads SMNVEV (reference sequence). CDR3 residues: CASRGYNKPRDTQYF. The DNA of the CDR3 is TGTGCCAGCCGGGGGTATAACAAACCGAGAGATACGCAGTATTTT.

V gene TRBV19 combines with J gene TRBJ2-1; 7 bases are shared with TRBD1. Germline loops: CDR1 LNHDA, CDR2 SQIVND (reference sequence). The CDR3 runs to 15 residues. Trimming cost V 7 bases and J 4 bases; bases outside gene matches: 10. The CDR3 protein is CASTTGDLGYNEQFF. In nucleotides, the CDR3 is TGTGCCAGTACCACAGGGGATTTGGGATACAATGAGCAGTTCTTC. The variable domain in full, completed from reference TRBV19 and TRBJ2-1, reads DGGITQSPKYLFRKEGQNVTLSCEQNLNHDAMYWYRQDPGQGLRLIYYSQIVNDFQKGDIAEGYSVSREKKESFPLTVTSAQKNPTAFYLCASTTGDLGYNEQFFGPGTRLTVL.

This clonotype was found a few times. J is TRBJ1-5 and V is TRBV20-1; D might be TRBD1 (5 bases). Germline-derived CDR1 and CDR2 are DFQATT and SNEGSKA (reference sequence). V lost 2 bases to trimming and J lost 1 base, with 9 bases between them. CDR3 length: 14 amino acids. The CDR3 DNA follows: TGCAGTGCTAGATCCCAGGGAAGCAATCAGCCCCAGCATTTT. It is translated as CSARSQGSNQPQHF.

The CDR3 region has the DNA TGTGCCAGCAGCCATAGGGGAGGGGCTTTTAACTATGGCTACACCTTC. Its protein is CASSHRGGAFNYGYTF. The chain uses TRBV7-2 and TRBJ1-2; D perhaps matches TRBD1 (5 bases). Per germline, CDR1 SGHTA and CDR2 FQGNSA. Trimming shortened V by 5 bases and J by 1 base, and 17 bases separated the two germline ends. The CDR3 has 16 amino acids.

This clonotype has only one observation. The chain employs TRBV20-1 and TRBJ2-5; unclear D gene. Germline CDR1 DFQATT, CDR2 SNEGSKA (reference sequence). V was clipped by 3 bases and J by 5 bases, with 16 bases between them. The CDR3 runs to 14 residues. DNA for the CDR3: TGCAGTGCTAGGAACAATGCTAGGGCGGAGACCCAGTACTTC. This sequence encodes CSARNNARAETQYF.

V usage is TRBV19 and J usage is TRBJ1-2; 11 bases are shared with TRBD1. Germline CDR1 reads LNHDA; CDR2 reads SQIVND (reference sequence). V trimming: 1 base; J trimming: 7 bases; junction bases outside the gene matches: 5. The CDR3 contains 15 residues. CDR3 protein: CASSIVIGQGAGYTF. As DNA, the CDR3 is TGTGCCAGTAGTATAGTCATAGGACAGGGGGCTGGCTACACCTTC.

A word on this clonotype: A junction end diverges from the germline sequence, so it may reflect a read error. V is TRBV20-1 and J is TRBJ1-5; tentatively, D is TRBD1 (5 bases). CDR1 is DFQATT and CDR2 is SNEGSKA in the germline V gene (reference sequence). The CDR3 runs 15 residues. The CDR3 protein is CGAAPPGRLYQPQHF. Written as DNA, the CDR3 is TGCGGTGCTGCCCCCCCGGGACGCCTCTATCAGCCCCAGCATTTT.

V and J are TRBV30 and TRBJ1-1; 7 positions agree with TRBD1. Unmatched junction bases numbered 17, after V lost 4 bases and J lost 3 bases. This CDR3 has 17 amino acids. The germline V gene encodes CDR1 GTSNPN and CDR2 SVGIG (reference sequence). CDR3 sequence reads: CAWTGNGSGTVDTEAFF. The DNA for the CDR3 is TGTGCCTGGACCGGTAACGGATCCGGGACAGTGGACACTGAAGCTTTCTTT. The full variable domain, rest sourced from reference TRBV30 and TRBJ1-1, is SQTIHQWPATLVQPVGSPLSLECTVEGTSNPNLYWYRQAAGRGLQLLFYSVGIGQISSEVPQNLSASRPQDRQFILSSKKLLLSDSGFYLCAWTGNGSGTVDTEAFFGQGTRLTVV.

The CDR3 loop reads CASSRRDRDNSPLHF. CDR3 bases: TGTGCCAGCAGTCGCCGGGACAGGGACAATTCACCCCTCCACTTT. The V gene is TRBV27, the J gene TRBJ1-6; TRBD1 matches 9 bases. V lost 5 bases, J lost 7 bases, and 6 bases stayed unmatched. The germline CDR1 and CDR2 sequences are MNHEY and SMNVEV (reference sequence). The CDR3 is 15 amino acids.

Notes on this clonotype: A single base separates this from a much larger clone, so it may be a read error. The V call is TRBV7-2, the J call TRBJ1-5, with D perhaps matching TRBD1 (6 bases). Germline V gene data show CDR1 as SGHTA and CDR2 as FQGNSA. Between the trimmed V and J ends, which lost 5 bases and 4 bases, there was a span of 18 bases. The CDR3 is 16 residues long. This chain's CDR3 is CASSPPATGRNQPQHF. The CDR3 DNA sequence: TGTGCCAGCAGCCCACCCGCGACAGGACGGAATCAGCCCCAGCATTTT.

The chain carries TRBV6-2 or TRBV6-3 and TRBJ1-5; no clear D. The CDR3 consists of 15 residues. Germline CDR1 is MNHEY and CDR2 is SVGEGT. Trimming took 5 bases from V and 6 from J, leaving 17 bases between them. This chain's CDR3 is CASSPTQSRLQPQHF. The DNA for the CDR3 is TGTGCCAGCAGTCCGACGCAAAGTCGGCTTCAGCCCCAGCATTTT.

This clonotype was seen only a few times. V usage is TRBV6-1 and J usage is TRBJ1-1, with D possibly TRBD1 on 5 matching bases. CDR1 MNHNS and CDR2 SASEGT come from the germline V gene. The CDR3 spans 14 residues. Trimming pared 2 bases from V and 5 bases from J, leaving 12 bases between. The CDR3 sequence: CASSEFPGGTEAFF. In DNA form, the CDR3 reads TGTGCCAGCAGTGAATTCCCCGGGGGGACTGAAGCTTTCTTT.

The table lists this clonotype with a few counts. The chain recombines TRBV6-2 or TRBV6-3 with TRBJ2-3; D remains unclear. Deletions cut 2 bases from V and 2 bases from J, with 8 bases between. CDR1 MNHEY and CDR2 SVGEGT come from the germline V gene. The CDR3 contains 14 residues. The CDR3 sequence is CASSYQESTDTQYF. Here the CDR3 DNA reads TGTGCCAGCAGTTACCAGGAATCCACAGATACGCAGTATTTT.

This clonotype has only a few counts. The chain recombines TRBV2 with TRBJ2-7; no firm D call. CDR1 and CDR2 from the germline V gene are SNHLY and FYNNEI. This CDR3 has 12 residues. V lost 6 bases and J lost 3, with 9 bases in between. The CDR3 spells CASSFGVYEQYF. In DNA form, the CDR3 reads TGTGCCAGCAGCTTTGGAGTCTACGAGCAGTACTTC.

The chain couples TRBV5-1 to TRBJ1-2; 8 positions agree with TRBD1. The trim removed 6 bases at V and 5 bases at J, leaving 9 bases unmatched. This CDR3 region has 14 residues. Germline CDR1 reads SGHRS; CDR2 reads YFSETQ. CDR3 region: CASTADREIYGYTF. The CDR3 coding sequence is TGCGCCAGCACCGCGGACAGGGAAATTTATGGCTACACCTTC.